These 28 T cell receptor beta chains share one sample of origin, sequenced in a study of blood T cell repertoires in COVID-19. TCRdb's copy holds only in-frame clones and misses some; the assay was immunoSEQ multiplex PCR. The sample shows 200,000 or so clones, around four fifths of them seen only once. Sequencing was carried out using peripheral blood. The receptors originated from a human donor with acute or convalescent COVID-19. The donor label of this sample is uncertain.

The chain joins TRBV19 to TRBJ1-4, with TRBD1 matching 7 bases. Trimming removed 8 bases from V and 4 bases from J; junction bases left unmatched: 4. CDR3 size: 13 residues. Germline V CDR1 and CDR2: LNHDA, SQIVND (reference sequence). The CDR3 reads CASSGQNNEKLFF. CDR3 DNA sequence: TGTGCCAGTTCGGGACAGAATAATGAAAAACTGTTTTTT.

The rearrangement uses TRBV5-5 and TRBJ1-2; D perhaps matches TRBD1 (5 bases). The CDR3 covers 13 residues. V was shortened by 2 bases and J by 6 bases, with 11 bases between the two germline ends. Germline CDR1 reads SGHKS; CDR2 reads YYEKEE (reference sequence). CDR3 DNA sequence: TGTGCCAGCAGCTTCGGGGGACCAAATGGCTACACCTTC. This encodes CASSFGGPNGYTF.

The V and J genes are TRBV3-1 (or the pseudogene TRBV3-2) and TRBJ2-1; D is unclear. CDR1 is LGHDT, CDR2 YNNKEL, per germline (reference sequence). The V end was cut by 0 bases, the J end by 6 bases, with 12 bases between. The CDR3 contains 15 residues. The CDR3 protein is CASSQDALLSNEQFF. The CDR3 bases are TGTGCCAGCAGCCAAGACGCACTACTAAGCAATGAGCAGTTCTTC.

The gene calls are TRBV7-2 and TRBJ2-7, with 7 bases matching TRBD1. The junction had 5 bases not matched to a gene; V was cut back by 0 bases and J by 0 bases. The germline CDR1 and CDR2 sequences are SGHTA and FQGNSA. This CDR3 has 16 amino acids. The CDR3 bases are TGTGCCAGCAGCTTAGCTAGACAGGGTCTCTCCTACGAGCAGTACTTC. Its protein product is CASSLARQGLSYEQYF.

The gene calls are TRBV29-1 and TRBJ2-7; TRBD1 might be the D (7 bases). This CDR3 has 15 amino acids. Germline CDR1 reads SQVTM; CDR2 reads ANQGSEA. V was clipped by 1 base and J by 3 bases, with 16 bases between them. CDR3 nucleotides: TGCAGCGTTGAAGGGGGAGGAGGGGGCGTCTACGAGCAGTACTTC. Translating gives CSVEGGGGGVYEQYF.

The V and J genes are TRBV11-2 and TRBJ2-7, with D perhaps matching TRBD1 (6 bases). The CDR3 totals 12 residues. With 3 bases removed from V and 7 bases from J, the gap between germline ends came to 10 bases. The germline CDR1 and CDR2 sequences are SGHAT and FQNNGV. The CDR3 nucleotides read TGTGCCAGCAGCTTGGGTACAGGGGAGCAGTACTTC. As protein: CASSLGTGEQYF.

The genes are TRBV6-6 and TRBJ1-4, with a possible D match to TRBD1 (5 bases). Germline loops: CDR1 MNHNY, CDR2 SVGAGI (reference sequence). The V end lost 6 bases, the J end lost 8 bases, and 19 bases lay between the germline ends. The CDR3 extends over 15 amino acids. CDR3 amino acids: CASRPRRQGGEKLFF. In nucleotides, the CDR3 is TGTGCCAGCAGACCCAGGCGGCAGGGAGGAGAAAAACTGTTTTTT.

The chain employs TRBV7-7 and TRBJ2-5; no reliable D call. V was shortened by 4 bases and J by 5 bases, with 11 bases between the two germline ends. Germline V gene sequence: CDR1 SSHAT, CDR2 FNYEAQ (reference sequence). The CDR3 totals 13 residues. Here the CDR3 reads CASSSGWAETQYF. The CDR3 DNA follows: TGTGCCAGCAGCTCAGGATGGGCGGAGACCCAGTACTTC.

This CDR3 is CASTPRGRPNEQFF. The CDR3 bases are TGCGCCAGCACCCCGAGGGGGCGGCCTAATGAGCAGTTCTTC. This sequence joins TRBV4-1 and TRBJ2-1; 7 bases map to TRBD1. V trimming: 7 bases; J trimming: 7 bases; junction bases outside the gene matches: 10. CDR1 is MGHRA and CDR2 is YSYEKL in the germline V gene. The CDR3 sequence is 14 residues long.

This chain uses TRBV3-1 (or the pseudogene TRBV3-2) with TRBJ1-1; D remains ambiguous. The germline gives CDR1 LGHDT, CDR2 YNNKEL (reference sequence). The CDR3 has 14 amino acids. V was shortened by 2 bases and J by 0 bases, with 7 bases between the two germline ends. The CDR3 bases are TGTGCCAGCAGCCAAAACAGCATGAACACTGAAGCTTTCTTT. It translates to CASSQNSMNTEAFF.

This chain uses TRBV30 with TRBJ1-2; D might be TRBD1 (5 bases). Germline V gene lookup returns CDR1 GTSNPN and CDR2 SVGIG (reference sequence). The CDR3 has 16 amino acids. The V end lost 2 bases, the J end lost 0 bases, and 16 bases lay between the germline ends. The CDR3 DNA sequence: TGTGCCTGGAGTCGGACAAGTTCCCATACTAACTATGGCTACACCTTC. Translated, it gives CAWSRTSSHTNYGYTF. Together with reference TRBV30 and TRBJ1-2, the CDR3 gives the full variable domain: SQTIHQWPATLVQPVGSPLSLECTVEGTSNPNLYWYRQAAGRGLQLLFYSVGIGQISSEVPQNLSASRPQDRQFILSSKKLLLSDSGFYLCAWSRTSSHTNYGYTFGSGTRLTVV.

The genes are TRBV7-9 and TRBJ1-5; D remains ambiguous. Trimming stripped 1 base from V and 4 bases from J, with 5 bases between. The CDR3 covers 13 residues. Germline CDR1 reads SEHNR; CDR2 reads FQNEAQ (reference sequence). The CDR3 DNA is TGTGCCAGCAGCTTAGACAAGAATCAGCCCCAGCATTTT. This codes for CASSLDKNQPQHF.

In nucleotides, the CDR3 is TGCAGTGCTAGTGCAGGAGGGAGGTGGGGGCAGTACTTC. Translated: CSASAGGRWGQYF. The chain links TRBV20-1 to TRBJ2-7, with D possibly being TRBD2 (6 bases). CDR3 size: 13 residues. Germline loops: CDR1 DFQATT, CDR2 SNEGSKA (reference sequence). V gave up 3 bases and J gave up 9 bases, with 18 bases separating them.

This chain joins TRBV6-5 and TRBJ2-7; D might be TRBD2 (7 bases). This CDR3 is built from 15 residues. Germline V lookup: CDR1 MNHEY, CDR2 SVGAGI. Deletions cut 10 bases from V and 4 bases from J, with 23 bases between. CDR3 loop: CATRRGQGGIYEQYF. DNA of the CDR3: TGTGCCACCCGGCGGGGGCAAGGGGGTATATACGAGCAGTACTTC.

The chain is built from TRBV27 and TRBJ2-7; TRBD1 might be the D (5 bases). In germline, CDR1 is MNHEY, CDR2 SMNVEV (reference sequence). The CDR3 sequence is 13 residues long. Between the trimmed V and J ends, which lost 6 bases and 8 bases, there was a span of 17 bases. CDR3 in amino acids: CASRVQTDSKQYF. In DNA, the CDR3 is TGTGCCAGCAGGGTACAGACAGATTCCAAGCAGTACTTC.

This chain uses TRBV6-6 with TRBJ2-1; 7 bases agree with TRBD1. Germline V gene sequence: CDR1 MNHNY, CDR2 SVGAGI (reference sequence). V dropped 5 bases and J dropped 4; count of bases not matched to a gene: 8. The CDR3 runs 15 residues. Here the CDR3 DNA reads TGTGCCAGCAGTCCGAACAGGGGACATTACAATGAGCAGTTCTTC. This codes for CASSPNRGHYNEQFF.

This chain uses TRBV7-2 with TRBJ1-6, with D maybe TRBD1 (5 bases). Germline values: CDR1 SGHTA, CDR2 FQGNSA. The CDR3 sequence is 17 residues long. V was pared by 5 bases and J by 0 bases, with 14 bases between. The CDR3 region has the DNA TGTGCCAGCAGCACAGGATCCGATAGCTCCTATAATTCACCCCTCCACTTT. It is translated as CASSTGSDSSYNSPLHF.

The gene calls are TRBV6-1 and TRBJ2-5; the D gene is possibly TRBD2 (6 bases). CDR3 size: 17 residues. The germline V and J ends were trimmed by 2 bases and 2 bases, with 18 bases remaining between them. Germline CDR1 is MNHNS and CDR2 is SASEGT. The CDR3 nucleotides are TGTGCCAGCAGTGAAAGTCCGCCGGGAGCCATTCAAGAGACCCAGTACTTC. Translation gives CASSESPPGAIQETQYF.

This clone was recorded a few times. This chain connects TRBV18 to TRBJ1-1; the D gene is possibly TRBD1 (6 bases). The germline gives CDR1 KGHSH, CDR2 LQKENI. This CDR3 has 15 residues. Between the trimmed V and J ends, which lost 4 bases and 5 bases, there was a span of 17 bases. The CDR3 loop reads CASSRGPEKATEAFF. As DNA, the CDR3 is TGTGCCAGCTCACGGGGGCCGGAGAAGGCGACTGAAGCTTTCTTT.

The J gene is TRBJ2-2, the V gene TRBV7-8; 7 bases are shared with TRBD2. Looked up from germline, CDR1 is SGHVS and CDR2 is FQNEAQ. Unmatched junction bases numbered 16, after V lost 5 bases and J lost 4 bases. This CDR3 region has 18 residues. The CDR3 DNA reads as TGTGCCAGCAGCCCCCGCCGGGAGGCCTCGGGTGGCACCGGGGAGCTGTTTTTT. This codes for CASSPRREASGGTGELFF.

CDR3 loop: CASSLTGQVLVEQYF. The DNA for the CDR3 is TGCGCCAGCAGCTTGACGGGACAGGTACTTGTCGAGCAGTACTTC. This chain connects TRBV5-1 to TRBJ2-7, with 8 bases lining up with TRBD1. This CDR3 comprises 15 residues. The V gene end was trimmed by 1 base and the J gene end by 6 bases; junction bases not matched to a gene: 9. Per germline, CDR1 SGHRS and CDR2 YFSETQ.

The V and J genes are TRBV7-3 and TRBJ2-2, with D possibly TRBD1 on 6 matching bases. This CDR3 has 15 residues. V dropped 4 bases and J dropped 3 bases, with 12 bases sitting between them. From germline, CDR1 is SGHTA and CDR2 FQGTGA. The CDR3 here is CASSSGQPYTGELFF. The CDR3 bases are TGTGCCAGCAGCTCGGGACAACCGTACACCGGGGAGCTGTTTTTT.

The count of this clone is one. The chain has TRBV23-1 and TRBJ1-2, with D perhaps TRBD1 (6 bases). TRBV23-1 is given ORF status, its function remaining uncertain. Between the trimmed V and J ends, which lost 3 bases and 12 bases, there was a span of 29 bases. This CDR3 comprises 17 residues. This chain's CDR3 is CASSQSRPDSSNLVHTF. The CDR3 nucleotides read TGCGCCAGCAGTCAGAGTAGACCGGACAGTTCTAATCTTGTCCACACCTTC.

The V and J genes are TRBV7-2 and TRBJ1-4, with 7 bases that match TRBD1. The CDR3 runs to 13 residues. The ends lost 5 bases at V and 4 bases at J; junction bases unmatched: 1. Germline V gene lookup returns CDR1 SGHTA and CDR2 FQGNSA. CDR3: CASSRDSNEKLFF. For the CDR3, the DNA is TGTGCCAGCAGCCGGGACAGTAATGAAAAACTGTTTTTT.

The chain employs TRBV5-1 and TRBJ2-7, with TRBD1 matching over 12 bases. The CDR3 length is 15 residues. The germline gives CDR1 SGHRS, CDR2 YFSETQ. V shed 2 bases and J 6 bases; nucleotides not matched to a gene: 6. CDR3: CASSLGGQGASEQYF. CDR3 in DNA: TGCGCCAGCAGCTTAGGGGGACAGGGGGCTAGCGAGCAGTACTTC.

The chain combines TRBV5-1 with TRBJ1-3, with unresolved D. Germline V CDR1 and CDR2: SGHRS, YFSETQ. The CDR3 has 14 residues. V lost 4 bases and J lost 3, with 11 bases in between. The DNA of the CDR3 is TGCGCCAGCAGCCCGGATGAGGGTGGAAACACCATATATTTT. As protein: CASSPDEGGNTIYF.

This clone was seen once. This sequence joins TRBV6-6 and TRBJ2-1, with 9 bases identical to TRBD2. Germline V gene sequence: CDR1 MNHNY, CDR2 SVGAGI (reference sequence). The CDR3 loop spans 15 amino acids. Germline trimming cut 3 bases from V and 10 bases from J; bases unmatched to any gene: 10. The CDR3 loop is CASSYSTSGGGEQFF. The CDR3, as DNA: TGTGCCAGCAGTTATTCGACTAGCGGAGGAGGGGAGCAGTTCTTC.

The chain recombines TRBV27 with TRBJ2-2, with 14 bases aligning to TRBD2. Looked up from germline, CDR1 is MNHEY and CDR2 is SMNVEV (reference sequence). The CDR3 is 18 residues long. The ends lost 5 bases at V and 3 bases at J; junction bases unmatched: 8. The CDR3 here is CASSPGTSGSRDTGELFF. CDR3 sequence (DNA): TGTGCCAGCAGTCCTGGGACTAGCGGGAGTAGGGACACCGGGGAGCTGTTTTTT.